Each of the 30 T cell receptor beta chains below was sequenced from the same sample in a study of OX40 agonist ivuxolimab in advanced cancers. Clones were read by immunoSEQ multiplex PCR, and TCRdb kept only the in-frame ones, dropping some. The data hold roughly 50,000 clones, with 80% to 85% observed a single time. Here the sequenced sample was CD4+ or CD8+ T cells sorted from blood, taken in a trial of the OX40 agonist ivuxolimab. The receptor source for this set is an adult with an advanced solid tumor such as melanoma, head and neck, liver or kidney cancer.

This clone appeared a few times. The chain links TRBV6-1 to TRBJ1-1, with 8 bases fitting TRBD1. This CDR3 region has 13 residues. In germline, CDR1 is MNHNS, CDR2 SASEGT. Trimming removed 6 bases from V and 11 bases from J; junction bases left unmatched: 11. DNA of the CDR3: TGTGCCAGCAGAACCGGACAGGGTAATCGTGCTTTCTTT. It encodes CASRTGQGNRAFF.

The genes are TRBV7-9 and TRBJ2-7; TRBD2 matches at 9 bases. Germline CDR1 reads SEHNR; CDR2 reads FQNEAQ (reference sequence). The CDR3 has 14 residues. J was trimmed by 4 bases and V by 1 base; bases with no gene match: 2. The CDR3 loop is CASSLGGGEYEQYV. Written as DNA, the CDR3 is TGTGCCAGCAGCTTAGGCGGGGGGGAATACGAGCAGTACGTC.

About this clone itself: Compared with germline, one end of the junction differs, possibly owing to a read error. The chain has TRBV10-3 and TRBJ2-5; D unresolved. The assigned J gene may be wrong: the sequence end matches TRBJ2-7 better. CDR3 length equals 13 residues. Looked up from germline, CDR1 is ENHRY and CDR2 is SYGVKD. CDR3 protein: CAITESRTYEQYF. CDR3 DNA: TGTGCCATCACTGAGAGCCGGACCTACGAGCAGTACTTC.

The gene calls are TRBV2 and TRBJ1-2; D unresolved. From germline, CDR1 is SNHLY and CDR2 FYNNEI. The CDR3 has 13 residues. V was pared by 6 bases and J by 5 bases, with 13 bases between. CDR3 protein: CASRDAQQYGYTF. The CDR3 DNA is TGTGCCAGCAGGGACGCCCAGCAGTATGGCTACACCTTC.

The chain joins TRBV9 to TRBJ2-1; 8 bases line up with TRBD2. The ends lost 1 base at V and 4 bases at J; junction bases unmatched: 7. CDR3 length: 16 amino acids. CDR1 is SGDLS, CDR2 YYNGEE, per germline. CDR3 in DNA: TGTGCCAGCAGCGTATTACGGGAGGGCCTGTACAATGAGCAGTTCTTC. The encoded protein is CASSVLREGLYNEQFF.

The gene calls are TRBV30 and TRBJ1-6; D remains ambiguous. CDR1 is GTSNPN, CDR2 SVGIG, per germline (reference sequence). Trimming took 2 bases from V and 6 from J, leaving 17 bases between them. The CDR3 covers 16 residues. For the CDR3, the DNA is TGTGCCTGGAGTCCGACGAGCGGCCAGCCTAATTCACCCCTCCACTTT. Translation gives CAWSPTSGQPNSPLHF.

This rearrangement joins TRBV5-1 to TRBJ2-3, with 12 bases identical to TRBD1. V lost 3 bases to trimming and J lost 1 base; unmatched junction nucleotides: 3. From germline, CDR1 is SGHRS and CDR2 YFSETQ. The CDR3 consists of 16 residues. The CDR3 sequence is CASSWGTGGGTDTQYF. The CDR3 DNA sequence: TGCGCCAGCAGCTGGGGGACAGGGGGCGGCACAGATACGCAGTATTTT.

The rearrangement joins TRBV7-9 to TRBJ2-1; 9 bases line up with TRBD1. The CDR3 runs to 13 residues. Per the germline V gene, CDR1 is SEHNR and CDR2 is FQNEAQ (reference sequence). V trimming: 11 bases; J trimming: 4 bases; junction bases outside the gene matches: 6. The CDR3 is CAAGQGSYNEQFF. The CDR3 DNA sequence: TGTGCCGCTGGACAGGGGTCGTACAATGAGCAGTTCTTC.

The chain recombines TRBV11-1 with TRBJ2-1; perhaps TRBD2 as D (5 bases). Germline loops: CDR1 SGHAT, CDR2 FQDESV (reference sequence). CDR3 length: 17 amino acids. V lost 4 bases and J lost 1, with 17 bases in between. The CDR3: CASSSDRLTLSYNEQFF. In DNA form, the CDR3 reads TGTGCCAGCAGCTCCGACCGACTAACCCTATCCTACAATGAGCAGTTCTTC.

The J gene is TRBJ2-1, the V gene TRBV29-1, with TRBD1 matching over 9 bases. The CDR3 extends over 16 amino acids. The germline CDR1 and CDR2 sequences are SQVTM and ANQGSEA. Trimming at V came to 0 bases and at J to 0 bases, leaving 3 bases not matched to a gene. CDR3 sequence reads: CSVEEGTGHSYNEQFF. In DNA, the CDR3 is TGCAGCGTTGAAGAGGGGACAGGGCACTCCTACAATGAGCAGTTCTTC.

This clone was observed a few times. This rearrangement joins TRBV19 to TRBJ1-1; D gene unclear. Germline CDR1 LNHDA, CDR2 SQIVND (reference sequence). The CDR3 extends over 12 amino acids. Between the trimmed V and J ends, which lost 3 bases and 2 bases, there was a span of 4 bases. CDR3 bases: TGTGCCAGTAGTATGCTAAACACTGAAGCTTTCTTT. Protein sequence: CASSMLNTEAFF. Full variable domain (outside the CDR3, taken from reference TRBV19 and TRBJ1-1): DGGITQSPKYLFRKEGQNVTLSCEQNLNHDAMYWYRQDPGQGLRLIYYSQIVNDFQKGDIAEGYSVSREKKESFPLTVTSAQKNPTAFYLCASSMLNTEAFFGQGTRLTVV.

The CDR3 DNA reads as TGCGCCAGCAGCTTGGGGCCTGAGCAGTTCTTC. It translates to CASSLGPEQFF. The chain joins TRBV5-1 to TRBJ2-1, with D unresolved. The CDR3 is 11 amino acids. Germline V gene data show CDR1 as SGHRS and CDR2 as YFSETQ. V was clipped by 0 bases and J by 9 bases, with 4 bases between them.

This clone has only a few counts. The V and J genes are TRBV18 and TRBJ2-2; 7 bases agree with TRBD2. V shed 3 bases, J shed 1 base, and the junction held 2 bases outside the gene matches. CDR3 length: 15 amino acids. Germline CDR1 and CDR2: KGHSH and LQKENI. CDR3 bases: TGTGCCAGCTCACCTGTAGCGGGGAACACCGGGGAGCTGTTTTTT. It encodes CASSPVAGNTGELFF.

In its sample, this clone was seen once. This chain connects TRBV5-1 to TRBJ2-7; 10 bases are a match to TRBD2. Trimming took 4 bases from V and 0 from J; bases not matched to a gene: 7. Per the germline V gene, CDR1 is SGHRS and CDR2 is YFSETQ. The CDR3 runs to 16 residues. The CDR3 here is CASSPLTSGSSYEQYF. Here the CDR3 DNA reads TGCGCCAGCAGCCCTCTGACTAGCGGGTCCTCCTACGAGCAGTACTTC.

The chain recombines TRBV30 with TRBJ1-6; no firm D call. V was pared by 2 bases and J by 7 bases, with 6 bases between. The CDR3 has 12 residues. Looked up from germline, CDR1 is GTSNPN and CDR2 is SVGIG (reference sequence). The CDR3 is CAWSPENSPLHF. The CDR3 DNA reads TGTGCCTGGAGTCCAGAGAATTCACCCCTCCACTTT.

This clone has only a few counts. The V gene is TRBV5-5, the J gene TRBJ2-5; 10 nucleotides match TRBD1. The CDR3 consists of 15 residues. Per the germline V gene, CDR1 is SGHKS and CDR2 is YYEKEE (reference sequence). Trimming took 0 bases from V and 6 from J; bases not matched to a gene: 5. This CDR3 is CASSLDRDRGKTQYF. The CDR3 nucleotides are TGTGCCAGCAGCTTGGACCGGGACAGGGGAAAGACCCAGTACTTC.

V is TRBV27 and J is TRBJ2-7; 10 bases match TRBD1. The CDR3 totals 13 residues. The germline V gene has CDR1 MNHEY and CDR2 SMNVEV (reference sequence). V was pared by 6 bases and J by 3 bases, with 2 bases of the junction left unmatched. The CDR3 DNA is TGTGCCAGCAGGAGGACAGGGGGCTACGAGCAGTACGTC. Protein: CASRRTGGYEQYV.

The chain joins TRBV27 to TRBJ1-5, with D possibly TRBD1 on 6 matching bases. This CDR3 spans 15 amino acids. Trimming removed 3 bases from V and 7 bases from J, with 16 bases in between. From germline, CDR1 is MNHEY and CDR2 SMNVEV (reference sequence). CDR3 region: CASSFSGGSGQPQHF. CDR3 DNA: TGTGCCAGCAGTTTTTCGGGGGGCAGTGGGCAGCCCCAGCATTTT.

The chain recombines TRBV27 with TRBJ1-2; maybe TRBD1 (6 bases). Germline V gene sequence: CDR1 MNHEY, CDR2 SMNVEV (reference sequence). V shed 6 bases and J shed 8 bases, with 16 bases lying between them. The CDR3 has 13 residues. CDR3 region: CASRGGRLEGYTF. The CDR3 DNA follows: TGTGCCAGCAGGGGGGGGCGATTGGAGGGCTACACCTTC.

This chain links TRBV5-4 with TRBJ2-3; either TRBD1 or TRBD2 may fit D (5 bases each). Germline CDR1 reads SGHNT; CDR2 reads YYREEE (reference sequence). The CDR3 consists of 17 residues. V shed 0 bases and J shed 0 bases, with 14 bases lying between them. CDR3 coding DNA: TGTGCCAGCAGCTTGGTTAGGGGAGCCCGGAGCACAGATACGCAGTATTTT. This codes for CASSLVRGARSTDTQYF.

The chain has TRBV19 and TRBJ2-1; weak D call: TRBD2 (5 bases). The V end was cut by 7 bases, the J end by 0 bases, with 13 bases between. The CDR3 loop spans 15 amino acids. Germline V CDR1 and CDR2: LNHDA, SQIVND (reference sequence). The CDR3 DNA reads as TGTGCCAGTACCCCGGTCGGGGTCTCCTACAATGAGCAGTTCTTC. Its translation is CASTPVGVSYNEQFF.

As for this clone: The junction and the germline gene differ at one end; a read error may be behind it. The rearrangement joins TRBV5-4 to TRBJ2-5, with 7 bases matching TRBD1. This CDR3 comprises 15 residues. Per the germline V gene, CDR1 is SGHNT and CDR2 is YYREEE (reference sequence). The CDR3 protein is CASSLRGTAQEPQYF. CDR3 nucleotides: TGTGCCAGCAGCTTGAGAGGGACAGCTCAAGAGCCCCAGTACTTC.

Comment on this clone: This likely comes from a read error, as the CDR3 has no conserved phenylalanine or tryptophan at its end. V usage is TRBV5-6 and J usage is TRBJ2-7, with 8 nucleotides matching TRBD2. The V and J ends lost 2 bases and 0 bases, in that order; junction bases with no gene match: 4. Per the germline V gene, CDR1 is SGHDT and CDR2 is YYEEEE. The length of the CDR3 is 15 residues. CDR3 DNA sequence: TGTGCCAGCAGCTTTGAGCGGGGGCTCTCCTACGAGCAGTACCTC. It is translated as CASSFERGLSYEQYL.

The CDR3 DNA reads TGTGCCAGCAGTTACCGCGCGGGACTAGCGGGAGTCTCGAACACCGGGGAGCTGTTTTTT. Its translation: CASSYRAGLAGVSNTGELFF. The chain joins TRBV6-8 to TRBJ2-2; TRBD2 aligns across 14 bases. Germline trimming cut 2 bases from V and 0 bases from J; bases unmatched to any gene: 8. CDR3 size: 20 residues. Germline lookup yields CDR1 MNHGY and CDR2 SAAAGT.

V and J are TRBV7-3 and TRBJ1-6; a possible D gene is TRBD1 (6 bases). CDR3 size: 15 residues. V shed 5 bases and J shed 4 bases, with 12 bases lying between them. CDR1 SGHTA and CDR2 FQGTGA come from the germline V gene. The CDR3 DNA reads TGTGCCAGCAGCGCCACAGGGCAGTATAATTCACCCCTCCACTTT. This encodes CASSATGQYNSPLHF.

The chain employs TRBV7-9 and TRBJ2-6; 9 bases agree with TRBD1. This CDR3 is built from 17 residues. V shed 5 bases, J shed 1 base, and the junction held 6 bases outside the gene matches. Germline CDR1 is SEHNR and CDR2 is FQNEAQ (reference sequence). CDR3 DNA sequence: TGTGCCAGCAGCCCCCGGACAGGGGAGTCTGGGGCCAACGTCCTGACTTTC. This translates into CASSPRTGESGANVLTF.

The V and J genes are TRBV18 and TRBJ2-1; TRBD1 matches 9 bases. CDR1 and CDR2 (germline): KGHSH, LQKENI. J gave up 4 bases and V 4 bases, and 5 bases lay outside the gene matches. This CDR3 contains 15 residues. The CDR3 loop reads CASSQATGGYNEQFF. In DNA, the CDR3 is TGTGCCAGCTCACAGGCGACAGGGGGGTACAATGAGCAGTTCTTC.

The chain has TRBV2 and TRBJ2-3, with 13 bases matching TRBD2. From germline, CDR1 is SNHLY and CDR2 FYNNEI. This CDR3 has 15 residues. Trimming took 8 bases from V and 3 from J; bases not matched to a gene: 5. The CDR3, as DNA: TGTGCCAGCGGCCGGACTAGCGGGGGTACAGATACGCAGTATTTT. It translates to CASGRTSGGTDTQYF.

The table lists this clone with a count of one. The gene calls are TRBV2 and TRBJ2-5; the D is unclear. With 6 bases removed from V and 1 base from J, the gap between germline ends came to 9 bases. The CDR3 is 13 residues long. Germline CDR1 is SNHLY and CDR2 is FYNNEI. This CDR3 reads CASRNDGQETQYF. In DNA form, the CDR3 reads TGTGCCAGCAGGAACGACGGCCAAGAGACCCAGTACTTC.

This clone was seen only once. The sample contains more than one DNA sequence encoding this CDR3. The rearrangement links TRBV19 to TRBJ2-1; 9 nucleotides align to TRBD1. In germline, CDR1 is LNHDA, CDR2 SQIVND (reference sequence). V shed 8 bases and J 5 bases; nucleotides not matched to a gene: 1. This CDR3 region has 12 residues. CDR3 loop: CASRDRDNEQFF. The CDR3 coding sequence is TGTGCCAGTCGGGACAGGGACAATGAGCAGTTCTTC. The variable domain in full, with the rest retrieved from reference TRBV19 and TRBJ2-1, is DGGITQSPKYLFRKEGQNVTLSCEQNLNHDAMYWYRQDPGQGLRLIYYSQIVNDFQKGDIAEGYSVSREKKESFPLTVTSAQKNPTAFYLCASRDRDNEQFFGPGTRLTVL.